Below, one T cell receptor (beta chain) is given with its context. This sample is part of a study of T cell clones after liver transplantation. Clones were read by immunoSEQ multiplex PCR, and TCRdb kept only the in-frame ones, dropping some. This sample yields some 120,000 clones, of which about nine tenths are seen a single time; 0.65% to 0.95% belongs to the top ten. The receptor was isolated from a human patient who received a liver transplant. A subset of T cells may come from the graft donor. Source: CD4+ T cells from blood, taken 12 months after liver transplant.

The CDR3 DNA reads as TGTGCCAGTAGTAAACAGGGGGAAGGATGGACAGGGGGCTTTGGGGCCAACGTCCTGACTTTC. This codes for CASSKQGEGWTGGFGANVLTF. This sequence joins TRBV19 and TRBJ2-6, with 11 positions matching TRBD1. This CDR3 contains 21 residues. Germline V gene sequence: CDR1 LNHDA, CDR2 SQIVND (reference sequence). J lost 3 bases, V lost 4 bases, and 17 bases had no gene match.